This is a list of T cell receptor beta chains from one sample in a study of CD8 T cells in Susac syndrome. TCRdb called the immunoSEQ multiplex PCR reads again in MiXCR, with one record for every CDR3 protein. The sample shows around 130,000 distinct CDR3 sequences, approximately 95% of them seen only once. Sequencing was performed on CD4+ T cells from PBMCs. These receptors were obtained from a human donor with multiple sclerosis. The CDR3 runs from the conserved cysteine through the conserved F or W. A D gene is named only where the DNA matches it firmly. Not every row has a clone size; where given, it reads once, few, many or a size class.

CDR3nt: TGCAGCGTTGAACCCGGGGTCCTAGAGACCCAGTACTTC
CDR3aa: CSVEPGVLETQYF
v_gene: TRBV29-1
j_gene: TRBJ2-5
abundance: NA
d_gene: NA
len: 13

CDR3nt: TGCGCCAGCAGCCCAGAGTTTACTAACTATGGCTACACCTTC
CDR3aa: CASSPEFTNYGYTF
v_gene: TRBV4-1
j_gene: TRBJ1-2
abundance: NA
d_gene: NA
len: 14

CDR3nt: TGCGCCAGCAGTACATACTCTGGGGCCAACGTCCTGACTTTC
CDR3aa: CASSTYSGANVLTF
v_gene: TRBV10-2
j_gene: TRBJ2-6
abundance: NA
d_gene: NA
len: 14

CDR3nt: TGTGCCAGCAGCTTAGGGGTTGTCAGGGGCACCGGGGAGCTGTTTTTT
CDR3aa: CASSLGVVRGTGELFF
v_gene: TRBV7-2
j_gene: TRBJ2-2
abundance: NA
d_gene: NA
len: 16

CDR3nt: TGTGCCAGCAAGGGTACAGTTGATGAAAAACTGTTTTTT
CDR3aa: CASKGTVDEKLFF
v_gene: TRBV27
j_gene: TRBJ1-4
abundance: NA
d_gene: NA
len: 13

CDR3nt: TGCAGTGCAAGGGGATTTGAGGAGCAGTACTTC
CDR3aa: CSARGFEEQYF
v_gene: TRBV20-1
j_gene: TRBJ2-7
abundance: NA
d_gene: NA
len: 11

CDR3nt: TGTGCCAGCAGTTACTCGTTGGGGGGGACGGAAGAGACCCAGTACTTC
CDR3aa: CASSYSLGGTEETQYF
v_gene: TRBV6-2/TRBV6-3
j_gene: TRBJ2-5
abundance: NA
d_gene: TRBD2
len: 16

CDR3nt: TGTGCCAGCAGCTCACGAACAGGGTCTCCTGAGCAGTTCTTC
CDR3aa: CASSSRTGSPEQFF
v_gene: TRBV7-2
j_gene: TRBJ2-1
abundance: NA
d_gene: NA
len: 14

CDR3nt: TGTGCCAGCAGTTCCGGCCCCAAAGTGGAGTTCTTC
CDR3aa: CASSSGPKVEFF
v_gene: TRBV28
j_gene: TRBJ2-1
abundance: NA
d_gene: NA
len: 12

CDR3nt: TGTGCCACACCGTCAATAATTGGGGCCGATACGCAGTATTTT
CDR3aa: CATPSIIGADTQYF
v_gene: TRBV7-9
j_gene: TRBJ2-3
abundance: NA
d_gene: NA
len: 14

CDR3nt: TGTGCCAGCAGGCTCTCTAGCGGCACCCGGTTCTTC
CDR3aa: CASRLSSGTRFF
v_gene: TRBV28
j_gene: TRBJ2-1
abundance: once
d_gene: TRBD2
len: 12